Below are 25 T cell receptor beta chains sequenced from a single sample in a study of blood T cell repertoires in COVID-19. Produced via immunoSEQ multiplex PCR; TCRdb's table is partial and in-frame only. The sample lists about 52,000 clones; about 85% were seen once. What was sequenced was peripheral blood. These receptors were taken from a human donor in a cohort sampled during active COVID-19.

This rearrangement joins TRBV28 to TRBJ1-4; 7 nucleotides match TRBD1. V lost 3 bases, J lost 8 bases, and 6 bases stayed unmatched. CDR1 is MDHEN and CDR2 is SYDVKM in the germline V gene. The CDR3 totals 14 residues. For the CDR3, the DNA is TGTGCCAGCAGTTTGACAGGGAAGAGGGAAAAACTGTTTTTT. Translated: CASSLTGKREKLFF.

The V call is TRBV2, the J call TRBJ1-4, with D possibly TRBD1 on 6 matching bases. V shed 8 bases and J shed 5 bases, with 12 bases lying between them. The CDR3 extends over 13 amino acids. CDR1 SNHLY and CDR2 FYNNEI come from the germline V gene. CDR3 protein: CASRQAVNEKLFF. DNA for the CDR3: TGTGCCAGCCGACAGGCCGTGAATGAAAAACTGTTTTTT.

This sequence joins TRBV6-5 and TRBJ2-1; TRBD1 aligns across 11 bases. The CDR3 runs to 13 residues. V was pared by 5 bases and J by 15 bases, with 9 bases of the junction left unmatched. Germline V gene lookup returns CDR1 MNHEY and CDR2 SVGAGI. CDR3 sequence (DNA): TGTGCCAGCAGTCCTGGACAGGGGGCACGCCCGTTCTTC. Amino acid sequence: CASSPGQGARPFF.

The chain couples TRBV28 to TRBJ2-7, with a possible D match to TRBD2 (5 bases). This CDR3 is 15 amino acids long. The V gene lost 7 bases and the J gene lost 2 bases, with 18 bases spanning the gap. Germline V CDR1 and CDR2: MDHEN, SYDVKM. CDR3 DNA: TGTGCCAGCACCCCCGCGGGCGGTAGAGCCTACGAGCAGTACTTC. Translating it yields CASTPAGGRAYEQYF.

The rearrangement joins TRBV5-4 to TRBJ2-7; 11 bases agree with TRBD2. In germline, CDR1 is SGHNT, CDR2 YYREEE (reference sequence). CDR3 length equals 16 residues. V lost 4 bases, J lost 4 bases, and 10 bases stayed unmatched. The CDR3 loop reads CASSPPPGTSGYEQYF. The CDR3 DNA reads as TGTGCCAGCAGCCCGCCCCCCGGGACTAGCGGTTACGAGCAGTACTTC.

V and J are TRBV28 and TRBJ1-6, with D hard to call. Germline V gives CDR1 MDHEN, CDR2 SYDVKM. Between the trimmed V and J ends, which lost 10 bases and 7 bases, there was a span of 17 bases. This CDR3 region has 14 residues. CDR3 DNA sequence: TGTGCCATGAAGGCTCGTTCGGGGAATTCACCCCTCCACTTT. Protein sequence: CAMKARSGNSPLHF.

This sequence joins TRBV28 and TRBJ1-2, with D maybe TRBD1 (6 bases). The germline V gene has CDR1 MDHEN and CDR2 SYDVKM. This CDR3 comprises 16 residues. The germline V and J ends were trimmed by 6 bases and 1 base, with 18 bases remaining between them. The CDR3 DNA reads TGTGCCAGCAGCTGGACAGCCCGGGCCCTTAACTATGGCTACACCTTC. It specifies CASSWTARALNYGYTF.

This chain connects TRBV13 to TRBJ1-6, with D possibly TRBD1 on 6 matching bases. Trimming stripped 7 bases from V and 6 bases from J, with 13 bases between. The CDR3 extends over 14 amino acids. From germline, CDR1 is PRHDT and CDR2 FYEKMQ (reference sequence). The DNA of the CDR3 is TGTGCCAGCAACCTACAGGGCCGTAATTCACCCCTCCACTTT. Translated, it gives CASNLQGRNSPLHF.

The rearrangement joins TRBV4-1 to TRBJ1-1; 7 nucleotides match TRBD1. Looked up from germline, CDR1 is MGHRA and CDR2 is YSYEKL. After removal of 1 base from V and 7 bases from J, the junction contained 9 bases not matched to a gene. This CDR3 has 15 amino acids. CDR3 sequence reads: CASSQVGRGKSEAFF. CDR3 nucleotides: TGCGCCAGCAGCCAAGTAGGCAGGGGGAAGAGTGAAGCTTTCTTT.

This clone was observed a single time. The V and J genes are TRBV28 and TRBJ1-6; 9 nucleotides agree with TRBD1. The CDR3 covers 17 residues. V shed 5 bases and J 6 bases; nucleotides not matched to a gene: 11. Germline CDR1 and CDR2: MDHEN and SYDVKM. CDR3 in DNA: TGTGCCAGCAGTCCGTCGGGACAGGGTATGAGTAATTCACCCCTCCACTTT. Translated: CASSPSGQGMSNSPLHF.

The sample holds a few counts of this clone. The chain links TRBV6-6 to TRBJ1-1, with 7 bases matching TRBD1. The CDR3 has 14 residues. The V and J ends lost 5 bases and 4 bases, in that order; junction bases with no gene match: 7. Germline V CDR1 and CDR2: MNHNY, SVGAGI (reference sequence). Here the CDR3 reads CASSPDRAVTEAFF. The CDR3 DNA sequence: TGTGCCAGCAGTCCCGACAGGGCGGTCACTGAAGCTTTCTTT.

The chain employs TRBV27 and TRBJ2-2, with a tentative D call TRBD1 (5 bases). Germline CDR1 is MNHEY and CDR2 is SMNVEV (reference sequence). The CDR3 sequence is 16 residues long. V lost 6 bases and J 3 bases, leaving 17 bases between the germline ends. The CDR3 DNA reads as TGTGCCAGCAGAACCCTAGACCAAGGGGACACCGGGGAGCTGTTTTTT. This codes for CASRTLDQGDTGELFF.

The chain uses TRBV19 and TRBJ2-7; 8 bases match TRBD1. The germline V gene encodes CDR1 LNHDA and CDR2 SQIVND (reference sequence). The CDR3 covers 14 residues. The V segment lost 3 bases and the J segment 2 bases; nucleotides outside the gene matches: 3. CDR3 nucleotides: TGTGCCAGTAGTATCGGGACAGGAGCCTACGAGCAGTACTTC. Translated: CASSIGTGAYEQYF.

This chain joins TRBV9 and TRBJ2-2, with 13 bases lining up with TRBD2. Looked up from germline, CDR1 is SGDLS and CDR2 is YYNGEE. The V gene end was trimmed by 5 bases and the J gene end by 5 bases; junction bases not matched to a gene: 3. The CDR3 is 15 residues long. CDR3 region: CASRRTSGRTGELFF. DNA of the CDR3: TGTGCCAGCAGAAGGACTAGCGGGAGAACCGGGGAGCTGTTTTTT.

The V gene is TRBV5-1, the J gene TRBJ2-7; perhaps TRBD1 as D (5 bases). V gave up 0 bases and J gave up 0 bases, with 13 bases separating them. The CDR3 runs 16 residues. Germline CDR1 reads SGHRS; CDR2 reads YFSETQ. CDR3 protein: CASSLVVSGASYEQYF. Here the CDR3 DNA reads TGCGCCAGCAGCTTGGTAGTCAGTGGGGCCTCCTACGAGCAGTACTTC.

The chain links TRBV24-1 to TRBJ2-1; no clear D. The CDR3 extends over 14 amino acids. V lost 6 bases and J lost 2, with 10 bases in between. Germline lookup yields CDR1 KGHDR and CDR2 SFDVKD. The CDR3 loop reads CATSLSGAYNEQFF. CDR3 coding DNA: TGTGCCACCAGTCTCTCCGGAGCCTACAATGAGCAGTTCTTC.

The chain combines TRBV25-1 with TRBJ2-5; D uncertain. V shed 0 bases and J shed 0 bases, with 8 bases lying between them. This CDR3 is built from 15 residues. In germline, CDR1 is MGHDK, CDR2 SYGVNS. CDR3 bases: TGTGCCAGCAGTGAATACGCAGTTTACCAAGAGACCCAGTACTTC. As protein: CASSEYAVYQETQYF. The full variable domain, completed using reference TRBV25-1 and TRBJ2-5, is EADIYQTPRYLVIGTGKKITLECSQTMGHDKMYWYQQDPGMELHLIHYSYGVNSTEKGDLSSESTVSRIRTEHFPLTLESARPSHTSQYLCASSEYAVYQETQYFGPGTRLLVL.

The sample holds one count of this clone. V gene TRBV7-2 combines with J gene TRBJ2-2; 8 bases agree with TRBD2. J gave up 4 bases and V 1 base, and 8 bases lay outside the gene matches. CDR3 length equals 17 residues. Germline V gene lookup returns CDR1 SGHTA and CDR2 FQGNSA. The CDR3 region is CASSLERGLDATGELFF. CDR3 coding DNA: TGTGCCAGCAGCTTAGAGCGGGGACTAGATGCCACCGGGGAGCTGTTTTTT.

The V and J genes are TRBV27 and TRBJ2-7; TRBD1 aligns across 9 bases. The CDR3 is 15 residues long. V was pared by 6 bases and J by 3 bases, with 9 bases of the junction left unmatched. Germline V gene lookup returns CDR1 MNHEY and CDR2 SMNVEV (reference sequence). The CDR3 DNA sequence: TGTGCCAGCAGCCAAAGGGACAGGGAGATCTACGAGCAGTACTTC. Protein product: CASSQRDREIYEQYF.

The chain recombines TRBV5-1 with TRBJ2-7; 10 nucleotides match TRBD1. Germline trimming cut 4 bases from V and 5 bases from J; bases unmatched to any gene: 15. Germline values: CDR1 SGHRS, CDR2 YFSETQ. The CDR3 runs 17 residues. The CDR3 region is CASSLGWGTGASDEQYF. CDR3 in DNA: TGCGCCAGCAGCCTGGGGTGGGGGACAGGGGCAAGTGACGAGCAGTACTTC.

This clone showed up just a few times. This chain uses TRBV29-1 with TRBJ1-1; perhaps TRBD1 as D (6 bases). Per germline, CDR1 SQVTM and CDR2 ANQGSEA. The CDR3 sequence is 12 residues long. With 5 bases removed from V and 5 bases from J, the gap between germline ends came to 12 bases. CDR3 residues: CSVRGARTEAFF. The CDR3 DNA reads as TGCAGCGTTCGGGGGGCCCGTACTGAAGCTTTCTTT.

V usage is TRBV11-2 and J usage is TRBJ2-7, with 13 bases matching TRBD2. Germline CDR1 reads SGHAT; CDR2 reads FQNNGV. The CDR3 sequence is 16 residues long. J was trimmed by 4 bases and V by 3 bases; bases with no gene match: 6. The DNA of the CDR3 is TGTGCCAGCAGCTTTGGGACTAGCGGGACGTTTTACGAGCAGTACTTC. Translating it yields CASSFGTSGTFYEQYF.

The chain uses TRBV10-2 and TRBJ1-3; maybe TRBD1 (5 bases). This CDR3 has 15 residues. Germline assignment: CDR1 WSHSY and CDR2 SAAADI. Trimming shortened V by 4 bases and J by 0 bases, and 10 bases separated the two germline ends. This chain's CDR3 is CASSGTGSSGNTIYF. DNA of the CDR3: TGCGCCAGCAGTGGAACAGGCTCCTCTGGAAACACCATATATTTT.

The V gene is TRBV28, the J gene TRBJ1-1; weak D call: TRBD1 (6 bases). The CDR3 runs to 16 residues. Germline CDR1 reads MDHEN; CDR2 reads SYDVKM. Trimming cost V 7 bases and J 1 base, with 19 bases left between them. The CDR3 sequence: CASNSIRDNRNTEAFF. The CDR3 DNA follows: TGTGCCAGCAATTCGATCCGGGACAACCGGAACACTGAAGCTTTCTTT.

This clone turned up a few times. The chain is built from TRBV15 and TRBJ1-5; 8 bases are shared with TRBD1. The CDR3 spans 16 residues. Germline V gene data show CDR1 as LNHNV and CDR2 as YYDKDF (reference sequence). Unmatched junction bases numbered 10, after V lost 3 bases and J lost 6 bases. The CDR3 reads CATSSNLDRGGQPQHF. The CDR3 DNA reads as TGTGCCACCAGCAGTAACCTCGACAGGGGCGGTCAGCCCCAGCATTTT. Filled out from reference TRBV15 and TRBJ1-5, the complete variable domain reads DAMVIQNPRYQVTQFGKPVTLSCSQTLNHNVMYWYQQKSSQAPKLLFHYYDKDFNNEADTPDNFQSRRPNTSFCFLDIRSPGLGDTAMYLCATSSNLDRGGQPQHFGDGTRLSIL.